The 5 T cell receptor beta chains below all came from one sample that was sequenced in a study of blood T cell repertoires in COVID-19. This table comes from immunoSEQ multiplex PCR, and its TCRdb copy is limited to in-frame clones, with some not included. The sample lists fewer than 350,000 clones, 75% to 95% occurring once. The specimen was peripheral blood. The origin of the receptors is a woman between 25 and 40 years old with COVID-19, enrolled during active disease.

This sequence joins TRBV7-8 and TRBJ2-2; D gene unclear. The length of the CDR3 is 13 residues. V gave up 5 bases and J gave up 6 bases, with 10 bases separating them. The germline gives CDR1 SGHVS, CDR2 FQNEAQ. The CDR3 here is CASSRPGAGELFF. In nucleotides, the CDR3 is TGTGCCAGCAGCCGCCCAGGTGCCGGGGAGCTGTTTTTT.

The chain recombines TRBV29-1 with TRBJ1-5; 9 bases are a match to TRBD1. Germline assignment: CDR1 SQVTM and CDR2 ANQGSEA. V lost 4 bases to trimming and J lost 0 bases; unmatched junction nucleotides: 16. The CDR3 spans 19 residues. The CDR3 sequence: CSVVWGQGSGKFSNQPQHF. The CDR3 nucleotides read TGCAGCGTTGTTTGGGGACAGGGCAGTGGGAAGTTTAGCAATCAGCCCCAGCATTTT. Together with reference TRBV29-1 and TRBJ1-5, the CDR3 gives the full variable domain: SAVISQKPSRDICQRGTSLTIQCQVDSQVTMMFWYRQQPGQSLTLIATANQGSEATYESGFVIDKFPISRPNLTFSTLTVSNMSPEDSSIYLCSVVWGQGSGKFSNQPQHFGDGTRLSIL.

This chain uses TRBV30 with TRBJ1-2; D gene unclear. V lost 0 bases to trimming and J lost 8 bases, with 7 bases between them. CDR1 GTSNPN and CDR2 SVGIG come from the germline V gene (reference sequence). CDR3 length: 11 amino acids. CDR3 sequence reads: CAWSVLMGYTF. DNA for the CDR3: TGTGCCTGGAGTGTACTCATGGGCTACACCTTC.

This chain links TRBV5-4 with TRBJ2-2; 7 bases agree with TRBD2. The CDR3 is made up of 16 amino acids. V was clipped by 6 bases and J by 6 bases; unmatched bases: 14. The V gene's germline CDR1 is SGHNT and CDR2 YYREEE (reference sequence). The CDR3 DNA reads TGTGCCAGCACCCCCCGCCCGGGGGAGGGGTCCGGGGAGCTGTTTTTT. It is translated as CASTPRPGEGSGELFF.

In nucleotides, the CDR3 is TGTGCCAGCAGTTTGGGCTGGCATCAGCCCCAGCATTTT. Protein sequence: CASSLGWHQPQHF. The chain uses TRBV27 and TRBJ1-5; no firm D call. CDR1 and CDR2 (germline): MNHEY, SMNVEV (reference sequence). With 3 bases removed from V and 5 bases from J, the gap between germline ends came to 8 bases. The CDR3 consists of 13 residues.